This T cell receptor (beta chain) came from a study of OX40 agonist ivuxolimab in advanced cancers. Some clones are missing from TCRdb's copy, which holds only in-frame ones; the method was immunoSEQ multiplex PCR. The table lists some 71,000 clones, 84% of them singletons. Germline CDR1 reads SGHRS; CDR2 reads YFSETQ. CDR3 size: 13 residues. Losses at the gene ends were 4 bases for V and 6 bases for J; bases not matched to a gene: 6. The V and J genes are TRBV5-1 and TRBJ1-1; TRBD1 matches at 7 bases. This sequence was found in an adult with an advanced solid tumor such as melanoma, head and neck, liver or kidney cancer. The sequenced sample was CD4+ or CD8+ T cells sorted from blood, obtained in a trial of the OX40 agonist ivuxolimab. The CDR3 protein is CASSAQGRAEAFF. DNA of the CDR3: TGCGCCAGCAGCGCACAGGGGAGGGCTGAAGCTTTCTTT.